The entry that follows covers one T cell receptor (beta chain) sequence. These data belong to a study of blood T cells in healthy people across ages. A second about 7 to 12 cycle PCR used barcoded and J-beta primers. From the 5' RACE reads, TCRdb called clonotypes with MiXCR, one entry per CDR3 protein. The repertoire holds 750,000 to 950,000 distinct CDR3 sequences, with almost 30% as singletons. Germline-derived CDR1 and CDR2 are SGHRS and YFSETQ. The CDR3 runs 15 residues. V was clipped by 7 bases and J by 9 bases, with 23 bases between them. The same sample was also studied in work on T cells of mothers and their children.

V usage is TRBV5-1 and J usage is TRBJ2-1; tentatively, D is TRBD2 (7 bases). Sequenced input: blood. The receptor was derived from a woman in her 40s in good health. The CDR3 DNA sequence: TGCGCCAGCCACAAGGGAGGGGGGACGGTTAGTGAGCAGTTCTTC. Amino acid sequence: CASHKGGGTVSEQFF.